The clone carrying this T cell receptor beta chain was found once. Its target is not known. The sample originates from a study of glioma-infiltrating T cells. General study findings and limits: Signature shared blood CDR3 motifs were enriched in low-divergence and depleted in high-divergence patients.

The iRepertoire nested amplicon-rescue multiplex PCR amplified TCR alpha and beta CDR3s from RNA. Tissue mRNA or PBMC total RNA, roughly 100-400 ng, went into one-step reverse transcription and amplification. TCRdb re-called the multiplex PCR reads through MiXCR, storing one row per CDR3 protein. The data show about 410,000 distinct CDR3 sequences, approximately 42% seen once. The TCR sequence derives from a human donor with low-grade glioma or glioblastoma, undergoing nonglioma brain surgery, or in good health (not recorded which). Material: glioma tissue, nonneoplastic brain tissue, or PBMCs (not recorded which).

The CDR3 spells CAIKPRGAKAEAFF. CDR3 nucleotides: TGTGCCATCAAACCTCGGGGGGCTAAGGCTGAAGCTTTCTTT. This chain uses TRBV10-3 with TRBJ1-1; a possible D gene is TRBD1 (6 bases). Germline CDR1 reads ENHRY; CDR2 reads SYGVKD. V gave up 7 bases and J gave up 6 bases, with 18 bases separating them. CDR3 length equals 14 residues.